These 3 T cell receptor beta chains were sequenced from one sample in a study of shared clonotypes between healthy human individuals. TCRdb's table, derived via immunoSEQ multiplex PCR, lists solely in-frame clones and lacks some. This table has more than 2 million clones, 85% to 95% appearing once. CD45RO-negative cells were positively selected for CCR7, leaving out terminally differentiated effector memory CD45RA+ cells. The sample taken for sequencing was naive CD8+ T cells from PBMCs. All receptors derive from a man aged 18 to 29 in good health. Some clones in this sample may be carry-over from other donors' samples.

This CDR3 reads CASSSIGQWEGDTIYF. CDR3 DNA: TGTGCCAGCAGCTCGATAGGACAGTGGGAAGGGGACACCATATATTTT. The J gene is TRBJ1-3, the V gene TRBV7-9; D perhaps matches TRBD1 (6 bases). The CDR3 consists of 16 residues. The V end was cut by 4 bases, the J end by 8 bases, with 21 bases between. Germline V lookup: CDR1 SEHNR, CDR2 FQNEAQ (reference sequence).

This clone came up once. This rearrangement joins TRBV7-9 to TRBJ2-4; D uncertain. V was clipped by 5 bases and J by 10 bases, with 9 bases between them. Germline loops: CDR1 SEHNR, CDR2 FQNEAQ (reference sequence). The CDR3 loop spans 11 amino acids. CDR3 in amino acids: CASSTSRIQYF. The CDR3 coding sequence is TGTGCCAGCAGCACCTCCCGGATTCAGTACTTC.

As for this clone: The same CDR3 also results from other DNA sequences found in this sample. This chain links TRBV11-2 with TRBJ2-2; D is unclear. Per germline, CDR1 SGHAT and CDR2 FQNNGV. Trimming left V 5 bases short and J 5 bases short, with 6 bases between. CDR3 size: 12 residues. The CDR3 sequence is CASSPNTGELFF. The CDR3 DNA reads as TGTGCCAGCAGCCCTAATACCGGGGAGCTGTTTTTT.